In this sample, the clone carrying this T cell receptor (beta chain) turned up once. In the original analysis: The assay estimated nucleated cells by amplifying reference gene primers. The assay was immunoSEQ multiplex PCR, and TCRdb's table has in-frame clones only and misses some. The D gene and trimming were derived from the DNA, and the V and J assignments and clone size from that table. The sample has some 96,000 clones, approximately 82% seen once. In germline, CDR1 is SGHTA, CDR2 FQGNSA. V was clipped by 1 base and J by 8 bases; unmatched bases: 4. The CDR3 contains 13 residues. The sample is drawn from a study of blood T cell repertoires in COVID-19. Whole-study context: COVID-19 samples from acute and convalescent phases originated in the United States, Italy and Spain. T cells, B-cell-depleted T cells, or PBMCs supplied cDNA or gDNA.

The sequencing input was peripheral blood. This sequence joins TRBV7-2 and TRBJ1-2; 7 positions match TRBD1. The TCR comes from a human donor in a cohort sampled during active COVID-19. This CDR3 reads CASSLVGGDGYTF. CDR3 nucleotide sequence: TGTGCCAGCAGCTTAGTAGGGGGCGACGGCTACACCTTC.